This record concerns one T cell receptor beta chain sequence. Synthetic analogs of TCR templates were spiked into every PCR. The data were produced by immunoSEQ multiplex PCR, yet TCRdb's version contains in-frame clones alone and is incomplete. The sample has some 110,000 clones; more than 85% are singletons. These data come from a study of PD-L1 blockade in urothelial cancer. As for the study in general: About nine tenths of the roughly 30 patients were men whose urothelial cancer was bladder-origin. Patients had undergone 0 to 3 prior chemotherapy regimens. It was at 3 weeks (second dose) and 6 weeks after treatment start that blood was analyzed.

Trimming at V came to 3 bases and at J to 9 bases, leaving 8 bases not matched to a gene. CDR3 length equals 14 residues. Looked up from germline, CDR1 is SGHAT and CDR2 is FQDESV (reference sequence). Time point defined: peripheral blood 6 weeks after treatment start. V is TRBV11-1 and J is TRBJ2-1, with TRBD2 matching 7 bases. The receptor's source is a man aged 60 to 75 with urothelial cancer. The sequences come from PBMCs, collected around atezolizumab (anti-PD-L1) treatment. The CDR3 region has the DNA TGTGCCAGCAGCTTGCGCGGGGGATCAGGTGAGCAGTTCTTC. Protein product: CASSLRGGSGEQFF. The entire variable domain, with the rest obtained from reference TRBV11-1 and TRBJ2-1, is as follows: EAEVAQSPRYKITEKSQAVAFWCDPISGHATLYWYRQILGQGPELLVQFQDESVVDDSQLPKDRFSAERLKGVDSTLKIQPAELGDSAMYLCASSLRGGSGEQFFGPGTRLTVL.